These 9 T cell receptor beta chains were sequenced from one sample in a study of beta chain features in type 1 diabetes. The authors reverse transcribed all of the isolated RNA, so sequencing captured expressed TCRB transcripts. Some clones are missing from TCRdb's copy, which holds only in-frame ones; the method was immunoSEQ multiplex PCR. Among hundreds of thousands of clones listed, about 32% were seen once. Sequences were obtained from naive CD4+ T cells from blood. Receptor source: a man aged 18 to 35 in good health.

This clone appeared once. The chain recombines TRBV2 with TRBJ2-1, with 10 bases aligning to TRBD1. Germline V gene lookup returns CDR1 SNHLY and CDR2 FYNNEI. V was clipped by 1 base and J by 3 bases; unmatched bases: 0. The CDR3 spans 15 residues. In DNA form, the CDR3 reads TGTGCCAGCAGTGAAGGGACAGGGGGCTACAATGAGCAGTTCTTC. Translation: CASSEGTGGYNEQFF.

This clone was counted a few times. This rearrangement joins TRBV18 to TRBJ2-3; TRBD2 matches at 7 bases. The germline CDR1 and CDR2 sequences are KGHSH and LQKENI. V gave up 3 bases and J gave up 2 bases; unmatched junction bases: 8. CDR3 length equals 16 residues. Written as DNA, the CDR3 is TGTGCCAGCTCACCCCTAAGCGGGACCGTCACAGATACGCAGTATTTT. Translating it yields CASSPLSGTVTDTQYF.

The V call is TRBV30, the J call TRBJ1-5, with unresolved D. CDR1 and CDR2 from the germline V gene are GTSNPN and SVGIG (reference sequence). This CDR3 region has 13 residues. The V end lost 1 base, the J end lost 3 bases, and 7 bases lay between the germline ends. The CDR3 DNA reads as TGTGCCTGGAGTGAGCGGTTCAATCAGCCCCAGCATTTT. It is translated as CAWSERFNQPQHF. Full variable domain (missing parts from reference TRBV30 and TRBJ1-5): SQTIHQWPATLVQPVGSPLSLECTVEGTSNPNLYWYRQAAGRGLQLLFYSVGIGQISSEVPQNLSASRPQDRQFILSSKKLLLSDSGFYLCAWSERFNQPQHFGDGTRLSIL.

On this clone: Other DNA sequences of this sample code for an identical CDR3. This sequence joins TRBV28 and TRBJ2-7; a weak D match, TRBD2 (5 bases). The germline V and J ends were trimmed by 6 bases and 2 bases, with 8 bases remaining between them. CDR1 MDHEN and CDR2 SYDVKM come from the germline V gene. The CDR3 totals 12 residues. The CDR3 protein is CASRDSTYEQYF. The CDR3 coding sequence is TGTGCCAGCAGGGACTCCACCTACGAGCAGTACTTC.

This clone was seen a few times. This chain joins TRBV30 and TRBJ2-7, with 8 bases matching TRBD1. The CDR3 loop spans 14 amino acids. V lost 5 bases to trimming and J lost 5 bases; unmatched junction nucleotides: 11. CDR1 is GTSNPN, CDR2 SVGIG, per germline (reference sequence). CDR3 nucleotides: TGTGCCTGGGGGCAAGGACAGGGCAATCACGAGCAGTACTTC. Its protein is CAWGQGQGNHEQYF.

This clone was seen more than once but under ten times. This chain joins TRBV7-9 and TRBJ2-5; perhaps TRBD1 as D (5 bases). CDR3 length: 14 amino acids. V lost 4 bases and J lost 4, with 13 bases in between. CDR1 and CDR2 from the germline V gene are SEHNR and FQNEAQ (reference sequence). CDR3 nucleotides: TGTGCCAGCAGCTATCGACAGACCTCAGAGACCCAGTACTTC. As protein: CASSYRQTSETQYF.

In this sample, this clone turned up a few times. This chain links TRBV5-1 with TRBJ2-1; D remains unclear. This CDR3 has 13 residues. CDR1 and CDR2 from the germline V gene are SGHRS and YFSETQ. V gave up 5 bases and J gave up 9 bases, with 15 bases separating them. As DNA, the CDR3 is TGCGCCAGCAGGTCGGACCCAGAAGTTGAGCAGTTCTTC. Its translation is CASRSDPEVEQFF.

There are a few counts of this clone. The V and J genes are TRBV4-2 and TRBJ2-1, with D possibly matching TRBD2 (6 bases). The CDR3 has 13 amino acids. The germline V gene has CDR1 LGHNA and CDR2 YNFKEQ. Trimming shortened V by 4 bases and J by 8 bases, and 12 bases separated the two germline ends. The DNA for the CDR3 is TGTGCCAGCAGCCCAATCGGGGGTGATGAGCAGTTCTTC. It encodes CASSPIGGDEQFF.

This clone was observed a handful of times. The V gene is TRBV9, the J gene TRBJ2-4; unclear D gene. Germline-derived CDR1 and CDR2 are SGDLS and YYNGEE. V was pared by 5 bases and J by 0 bases, with 12 bases between. The CDR3 sequence is 15 residues long. Here the CDR3 DNA reads TGTGCCAGCAGTCCAGACTTAGTAGCCAAAAACATTCAGTACTTC. Amino acids: CASSPDLVAKNIQYF.